This T cell receptor beta chain is from a study of blood T cell repertoires in COVID-19. Overall study context: Italy, Spain and the United States were the sources of the convalescent and acute COVID-19 samples. The cDNA or gDNA used as material had been derived from T cells, B-cell-depleted T cells, or PBMCs.

Two consecutive negative NP/OP PCR tests, clearance, or resolved symptoms defined Cohort 3 recovery. Using immunoSEQ multiplex PCR, the repertoire was profiled, and TCRdb retains in-frame clones only, with some absent. In the table there are roughly 350,000 clones, more than 90% of which are singletons. This CDR3 comprises 13 residues. Germline values: CDR1 LNHDA, CDR2 SQIVND (reference sequence). V was pared by 2 bases and J by 6 bases, with 3 bases of the junction left unmatched. The source of this sequence is a woman aged 25 to 39 who had recovered from COVID-19. Sequenced input: PBMCs or T cells enriched from blood (not recorded which). The chain uses TRBV19 and TRBJ1-2; 7 bases fit TRBD1. CDR3 nucleotide sequence: TGTGCCAGTAGTATACCAGGACAGGATGGCTACACCTTC. The encoded protein is CASSIPGQDGYTF.